One sample yielded the 3 T cell receptor beta chains listed below, sequenced in a study of blood T cell repertoires in COVID-19. TCRdb's copy holds only in-frame clones and misses some; the assay was immunoSEQ multiplex PCR. Of about 34,000 clones listed, over 85% are singletons. The specimen was peripheral blood. Receptors were obtained from a human donor in a cohort sampled during active COVID-19.

The gene calls are TRBV2 and TRBJ1-2; D remains ambiguous. CDR3 length: 12 residues. Looked up from germline, CDR1 is SNHLY and CDR2 is FYNNEI. Trimming shortened V by 6 bases and J by 5 bases, and 10 bases separated the two germline ends. The CDR3 DNA is TGTGCCAGCAGCCGAGAAGTATATGGCTACACCTTC. The encoded protein is CASSREVYGYTF. The variable domain in full, with the rest retrieved from reference TRBV2 and TRBJ1-2, is EPEVTQTPSHQVTQMGQEVILRCVPISNHLYFYWYRQILGQKVEFLVSFYNNEISEKSEIFDDQFSVERPDGSNFTLKIRSTKLEDSAMYFCASSREVYGYTFGSGTRLTVV.

The chain has TRBV7-9 and TRBJ2-1; D unclear. This CDR3 is built from 14 residues. Trimming stripped 3 bases from V and 5 bases from J, with 11 bases between. Per germline, CDR1 SEHNR and CDR2 FQNEAQ (reference sequence). CDR3 residues: CASSLAQQNNEQFF. The CDR3 DNA reads as TGTGCCAGCAGCTTGGCACAGCAGAACAATGAGCAGTTCTTC.

This rearrangement joins TRBV19 to TRBJ2-7; the match to TRBD2 covers 10 bases. Per the germline V gene, CDR1 is LNHDA and CDR2 is SQIVND (reference sequence). Trimming cost V 4 bases and J 0 bases; bases outside gene matches: 3. This CDR3 spans 15 amino acids. The CDR3 reads CASSTSSGSSYEQYF. The CDR3 bases are TGTGCCAGTAGTACATCTAGCGGGAGCTCCTACGAGCAGTACTTC.